The 16 T cell receptor beta chains in this list originate from one sample, sequenced in a study of T cell responses to AZD1222 COVID-19 vaccine. Only in-frame clones appear in the TCRdb table, and some are missing; sequencing was by immunoSEQ multiplex PCR. The table includes 150,000 to 250,000 clones, under 95% detected once. This specimen consisted of peripheral blood, obtained 28 days after the second AZD1222 dose. The source of these receptors is an adult who received the AZD1222 COVID-19 vaccine.

The chain uses TRBV9 and TRBJ1-1; perhaps TRBD1 as D (5 bases). V lost 3 bases and J 3 bases, leaving 12 bases between the germline ends. Germline-derived CDR1 and CDR2 are SGDLS and YYNGEE. There are 14 residues in the CDR3. CDR3 protein: CASSARGVDTEAFF. The CDR3 nucleotides read TGTGCCAGCAGCGCGAGGGGTGTGGACACTGAAGCTTTCTTT. The full variable domain, its missing parts supplied by reference TRBV9 and TRBJ1-1, is DSGVTQTPKHLITATGQRVTLRCSPRSGDLSVYWYQQSLDQGLQFLIQYYNGEERAKGNILERFSAQQFPDLHSELNLSSLELGDSALYFCASSARGVDTEAFFGQGTRLTVV.

This sequence joins TRBV28 and TRBJ1-5; D gene uncertain. Deletions cut 2 bases from V and 10 bases from J, with 9 bases between. This CDR3 region has 12 residues. Looked up from germline, CDR1 is MDHEN and CDR2 is SYDVKM. Here the CDR3 DNA reads TGTGCCAGCAGTTTACGGCAGACCCCCCAGCATTTT. As protein: CASSLRQTPQHF.

V usage is TRBV5-4 and J usage is TRBJ2-5; perhaps TRBD2 as D (5 bases). V lost 3 bases, J lost 0 bases, and 12 bases lay in between. Germline assignment: CDR1 SGHNT and CDR2 YYREEE (reference sequence). The CDR3 spans 15 residues. The CDR3: CASSWTAGNQETQYF. In DNA form, the CDR3 reads TGTGCCAGCAGCTGGACCGCGGGTAACCAAGAGACCCAGTACTTC. Full variable domain (remainder filled in from reference TRBV5-4 and TRBJ2-5): ETGVTQSPTHLIKTRGQQVTLRCSSQSGHNTVSWYQQALGQGPQFIFQYYREEENGRGNFPPRFSGLQFPNYSSELNVNALELDDSALYLCASSWTAGNQETQYFGPGTRLLVL.

This chain joins TRBV6-2 or TRBV6-3 and TRBJ2-3; D not resolved. The CDR3 extends over 17 amino acids. V lost 4 bases and J lost 3, with 20 bases in between. Germline-derived CDR1 and CDR2 are MNHEY and SVGEGT. This chain's CDR3 is CASSSLFSAMTTDTQYF. The DNA for the CDR3 is TGTGCCAGCAGTTCCCTCTTTTCAGCAATGACTACAGATACGCAGTATTTT.

The chain recombines TRBV7-8 with TRBJ2-1; 11 nucleotides match TRBD2. The CDR3 runs 16 residues. Germline V lookup: CDR1 SGHVS, CDR2 FQNEAQ. The V gene end was trimmed by 4 bases and the J gene end by 11 bases; junction bases not matched to a gene: 13. The CDR3 DNA follows: TGTGCCAGCAGCTCCCACCCGACTAGCGGGGTGAGGCAGCAGTTCTTC. Amino acids: CASSSHPTSGVRQQFF.

This chain uses TRBV5-1 with TRBJ2-5, with 8 bases that match TRBD1. This CDR3 is 14 amino acids long. The germline V gene encodes CDR1 SGHRS and CDR2 YFSETQ. Trimming at V came to 4 bases and at J to 5 bases, leaving 7 bases not matched to a gene. CDR3 loop: CASSQGQGRETQYF. The CDR3 DNA follows: TGCGCCAGCAGCCAAGGACAGGGTCGTGAGACCCAGTACTTC.

This clone was seen once. The chain couples TRBV20-1 to TRBJ2-5; no firm D call. Trimming took 6 bases from V and 3 from J, leaving 8 bases between them. Germline CDR1 reads DFQATT; CDR2 reads SNEGSKA (reference sequence). The CDR3 is 11 residues long. As DNA, the CDR3 is TGCAGTGCCATTGCTGAAGAGACCCAGTACTTC. Its translation is CSAIAEETQYF.

This clone was observed once. The chain uses TRBV27 and TRBJ1-1; D remains unclear. V was trimmed by 2 bases and J by 3 bases, leaving 7 bases between them. Germline values: CDR1 MNHEY, CDR2 SMNVEV (reference sequence). This CDR3 comprises 13 residues. This CDR3 is CASSLKADTEAFF. In DNA form, the CDR3 reads TGTGCCAGCAGTTTAAAGGCAGACACTGAAGCTTTCTTT.

This sequence joins TRBV7-8 and TRBJ2-2; either TRBD1 or TRBD2 may fit D (7 bases each). CDR1 is SGHVS and CDR2 is FQNEAQ in the germline V gene. Trimming shortened V by 5 bases and J by 4 bases, and 14 bases separated the two germline ends. The CDR3 consists of 15 residues. The CDR3 loop reads CASSPSGGVTGELFF. The CDR3 DNA sequence: TGTGCCAGCAGCCCTTCAGGGGGGGTCACCGGGGAGCTGTTTTTT.

The CDR3: CASSVGTWNTEAFF. The DNA of the CDR3 is TGTGCCAGCAGCGTGGGGACGTGGAACACTGAAGCTTTCTTT. This chain links TRBV9 with TRBJ1-1; D might be TRBD1 (5 bases). The CDR3 consists of 14 residues. V was shortened by 2 bases and J by 1 base, with 9 bases between the two germline ends. In germline, CDR1 is SGDLS, CDR2 YYNGEE.

The CDR3 is CASSPDRAYGYTF. The CDR3 nucleotides read TGTGCCAGCAGTCCCGACAGGGCCTATGGCTACACCTTC. This chain uses TRBV27 with TRBJ1-2; TRBD1 matches 7 bases. Germline V lookup: CDR1 MNHEY, CDR2 SMNVEV (reference sequence). CDR3 length: 13 amino acids. J was trimmed by 4 bases and V by 5 bases; bases with no gene match: 4.

This chain uses TRBV3-1 (or the pseudogene TRBV3-2) with TRBJ1-2, with 10 bases matching TRBD1. Germline V gene lookup returns CDR1 LGHDT and CDR2 YNNKEL (reference sequence). V gave up 3 bases and J gave up 3 bases; unmatched junction bases: 4. The CDR3 loop spans 15 amino acids. The CDR3 DNA sequence: TGTGCCAGCAGCCATTGGGACAGGGGACACTATGGCTACACCTTC. It translates to CASSHWDRGHYGYTF.

The J gene is TRBJ2-7, the V gene TRBV19, with 7 bases aligning to TRBD1. CDR3 length: 15 amino acids. After removal of 3 bases from V and 2 bases from J, the junction contained 7 bases not matched to a gene. From germline, CDR1 is LNHDA and CDR2 SQIVND (reference sequence). This CDR3 reads CASSMLGQLAYEQYF. As DNA, the CDR3 is TGTGCCAGTAGTATGCTGGGACAGCTAGCCTACGAGCAGTACTTC. Full variable domain (remainder filled in from reference TRBV19 and TRBJ2-7): DGGITQSPKYLFRKEGQNVTLSCEQNLNHDAMYWYRQDPGQGLRLIYYSQIVNDFQKGDIAEGYSVSREKKESFPLTVTSAQKNPTAFYLCASSMLGQLAYEQYFGPGTRLTVT.

The V gene is TRBV10-3, the J gene TRBJ1-5; 9 nucleotides agree with TRBD1. This CDR3 contains 14 residues. The V segment lost 5 bases and the J segment 2 bases; nucleotides outside the gene matches: 1. The V gene's germline CDR1 is ENHRY and CDR2 SYGVKD. CDR3 in DNA: TGTGCCATCAGTCGGACAGGGGGCAATCAGCCCCAGCATTTT. Translating it yields CAISRTGGNQPQHF.

The chain combines TRBV6-5 with TRBJ2-5, with TRBD1 matching over 8 bases. This CDR3 has 14 amino acids. Trimming took 2 bases from V and 5 from J; bases not matched to a gene: 4. Germline V gene data show CDR1 as MNHEY and CDR2 as SVGAGI. CDR3 nucleotides: TGTGCCAGCAGTTACCGATGGACAGGGGAGACCCAGTACTTC. Amino acids: CASSYRWTGETQYF.

This rearrangement joins TRBV6-2 or TRBV6-3 to TRBJ1-5; D uncertain. CDR1 and CDR2 (germline): MNHEY, SVGEGT. CDR3 length equals 15 residues. With 5 bases removed from V and 0 bases from J, the gap between germline ends came to 11 bases. This CDR3 reads CASSRTDYSNQPQHF. In DNA form, the CDR3 reads TGTGCCAGCAGTCGGACGGACTATAGCAATCAGCCCCAGCATTTT.